This TCR beta chain was identified during a study of cytomegalovirus exposure and HLA in healthy donors. On the study more broadly: Unique TCRs numbering some 80 million, obtained from HLA-typed donors, made up an early data release. Overall study results and limits: Reportedly, TCR beta sequences accurately predicted HLA-A and HLA-B alleles in most subjects. Cytomegalovirus association was assigned to about 150 TCR beta chains.

This clone was counted a single time. The antigen is unknown. The CDR3 is 15 amino acids. Trimming shortened V by 2 bases and J by 1 base, and 12 bases separated the two germline ends. The germline V gene encodes CDR1 SGHTA and CDR2 FQGNSA. PCR employed 60 Vbeta and 13 Jbeta primers. Data came from immunoSEQ multiplex PCR; TCRdb stores just in-frame clones and leaves some out. This sample has 220,000 or so clones; approximately 82% occur once, and the top ten carry 3.8%. The source is a male donor in good health and CMV-seronegative. Sequencing was carried out using PBMCs. The J gene is TRBJ2-7, the V gene TRBV7-2; D is possibly TRBD2 (6 bases). The CDR3 is CASSLSASESYEQYF. As DNA, the CDR3 is TGTGCCAGCAGCTTATCGGCTAGCGAATCCTACGAGCAGTACTTC.